Listed here are 3 T cell receptor beta chains from one sample, sequenced in a study of T cells after posttransplantation cyclophosphamide. Clones were sequenced by immunoSEQ multiplex PCR, and TCRdb holds only the in-frame ones, with some missing. The sample holds 4,000 or so clones, around 80% seen once. Treatment was busulfan-fludarabine conditioning, a marrow graft, and cyclophosphamide on days +3 and +4. The specimen comprised PBMCs, sampled after an allogeneic stem cell transplant with post-transplant cyclophosphamide. Source of these receptors: a female patient aged 50 to 65 who received an allogeneic stem cell transplant from a related donor, was CMV-positive, and had no GVHD. Some T cells may possibly be graft donor cells.

The chain joins TRBV6-4 to TRBJ2-3, with D maybe TRBD1 (5 bases). V lost 0 bases to trimming and J lost 5 bases, with 9 bases between them. CDR3 size: 14 residues. Looked up from germline, CDR1 is MRHNA and CDR2 is SNTAGT. In nucleotides, the CDR3 is TGTGCCAGCAGTGACTCGACAGTTCGAGATACGCAGTATTTT. Its protein product is CASSDSTVRDTQYF.

The chain recombines TRBV6-6 with TRBJ2-3, with TRBD2 identical over 7 bases. Trimming removed 10 bases from V and 2 bases from J; junction bases left unmatched: 9. CDR3 length: 14 amino acids. Germline lookup yields CDR1 MNHNY and CDR2 SVGAGI (reference sequence). CDR3 sequence reads: CATLGRAPTDTQYF. In DNA form, the CDR3 reads TGTGCCACTCTGGGGAGGGCCCCCACAGATACGCAGTATTTT.

This chain joins TRBV5-4 and TRBJ2-5; TRBD2 aligns across 9 bases. Germline V gene sequence: CDR1 SGHNT, CDR2 YYREEE (reference sequence). V shed 7 bases and J 4 bases; nucleotides not matched to a gene: 14. There are 16 residues in the CDR3. CDR3 DNA: TGTGCCAGCCAGAAAGGGGCGGGGGGGCTGGGAGAGACCCAGTACTTC. It specifies CASQKGAGGLGETQYF.